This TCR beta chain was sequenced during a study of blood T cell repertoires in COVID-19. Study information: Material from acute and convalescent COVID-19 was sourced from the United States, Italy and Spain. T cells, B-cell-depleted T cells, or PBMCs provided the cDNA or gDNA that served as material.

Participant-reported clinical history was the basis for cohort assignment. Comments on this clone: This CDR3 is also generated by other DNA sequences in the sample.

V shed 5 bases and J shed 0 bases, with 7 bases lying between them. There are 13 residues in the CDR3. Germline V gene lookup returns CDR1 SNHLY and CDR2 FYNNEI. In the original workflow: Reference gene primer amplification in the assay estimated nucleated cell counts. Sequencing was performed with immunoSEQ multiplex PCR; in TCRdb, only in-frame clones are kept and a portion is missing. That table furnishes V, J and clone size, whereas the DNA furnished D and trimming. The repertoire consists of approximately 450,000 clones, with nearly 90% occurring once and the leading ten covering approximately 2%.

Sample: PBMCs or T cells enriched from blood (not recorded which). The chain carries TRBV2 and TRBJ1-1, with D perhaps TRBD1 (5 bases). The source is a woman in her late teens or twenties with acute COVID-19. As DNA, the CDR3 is TGTGCCAGCAGTAAGACAGTGAACACTGAAGCTTTCTTT. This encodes CASSKTVNTEAFF. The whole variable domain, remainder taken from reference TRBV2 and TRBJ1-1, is EPEVTQTPSHQVTQMGQEVILRCVPISNHLYFYWYRQILGQKVEFLVSFYNNEISEKSEIFDDQFSVERPDGSNFTLKIRSTKLEDSAMYFCASSKTVNTEAFFGQGTRLTVV.